Listed below are T cell receptor beta chains from one sample, sequenced in a study of T-cell reconstitution after alpha-beta-depleted transplantation in children. MiXCR was run by TCRdb on the PCR reads, yielding one entry per CDR3 protein. The table records about 230,000 distinct CDR3 sequences, approximately 11% of them present only once. The sequencing here drew on PBMCs, taken before TCRalphabeta/CD19-depleted stem cell transplant. The receptors here all came from a child less than two years old with acute myeloid leukemia, due to receive a stem cell transplant. Each CDR3 is given without its conserved first and last residue. Clone size is shown for a subset of rows, as once, few, many or a class of expanded clone.

CDR3	size	V
SAGRLNTEAF	.	TRBV29-1
SVEVTLGMGNEQF	.	TRBV29-1
ASDGGGQPQH	many	TRBV5-1
ASSQPSFRHPGNTIY	many	TRBV4-1
SARDPLAGGIYNEQF	many	TRBV20-1
ASSLAKDTQY	many	TRBV5-1
ASSQLAGTPTDTQY	few	TRBV4-3
ASSTTGEGEAF	many	TRBV5-1
ATSAATAGGNTIY	many	TRBV24-1
SASVAGRERYEQF	many	TRBV20-1
AISESKVAYEQF	many	TRBV10-3
ASSLTNTEAF	many	TRBV5-1
ASSLSGVSYNEQF	few	TRBV7-8
ASRSSGGANEQF	few	TRBV27
ASSPAASGRGPVTGELF	many	TRBV12-3/TRBV12-4
ASRHDRQATNEKLF	many	TRBV4-2
ASSPFGGYGYGYT	.	TRBV28
ASSLSGGQNTGELF	many	TRBV5-1
ASWGGYEQY	many	TRBV28
ATSSGADTQY	many	TRBV24-1
ASSRTEATNEKLF	many	TRBV12-3/TRBV12-4
ASSLPGGGRNGEKLF	many	TRBV3-1
ASSFTGGFIYEQY	.	TRBV5-1
ATTGDNEQF	many	TRBV5-1
ASARGGAQETQY	many	TRBV5-1
ASSSPGQGRGEQY	many	TRBV7-3
SVAGGGTDTQY	few	TRBV29-1
ASDDVGGSSYNEQF	many	TRBV2
SVGGTGSPLNTGELF	many	TRBV29-1
SAPSGQRYYNEQF	.	TRBV20-1
SAPRTSGASTDTQY	few	TRBV20-1
SARGGQGTNYGYT	many	TRBV20-1
ASSQLGQGPFTDTQY	many	TRBV3-1
ASSTRQGADTQY	many	TRBV9
ASSYPGLGYEQY	many	TRBV7-2
ASSLAATSSYNEQF	many	TRBV5-1
ASARDTLNTEAF	many	TRBV18
ASRPGSGANVPT	many	TRBV12-3/TRBV12-4
ASSETRRSQPQH	few	TRBV7-2
ASSGGQQETQY	many	TRBV5-1
ASSLGKFQGAFDNEQF	many	TRBV5-1
ASSLAGNPKY	many	TRBV12-3/TRBV12-4
ASSTWNTEAF	.	TRBV19
ASSPSGQGEYGYT	.	TRBV4-1
ASSYGTFGYT	many	TRBV6-5
ASRGGGDRLYNEQF	many	TRBV5-1
SARESPSGTYNEQF	many	TRBV20-1
ASSPGLEGQETQY	many	TRBV5-1
ATLVWGGRDTEAF	many	TRBV12-3/TRBV12-4
ATSRGSSYEQY	many	TRBV6-1
SARPGQGETQY	many	TRBV20-1
ASSPREHYEQY	few	TRBV18
ASSPRGDIAKNIQY	many	TRBV6-6
ATSRDRLNSNQPQH	many	TRBV15
ASSFLGSYNEQF	.	TRBV12-3/TRBV12-4